This T cell receptor beta chain was sequenced in a study of T-cell reconstitution after alpha-beta-depleted transplantation in children. Study observations and caveats: T-cell numbers and diversity, one year after transplant, stemmed largely from T cells that were newly produced. Approximately two months post-transplant, alpha-beta T cells reportedly originated from several hundred expanded graft clones. After transplant, high TCRbeta diversity at day 60 in some patients arose from surviving recipient T cells and thymic progenitors.

Germline loops: CDR1 DFQATT, CDR2 SNEGSKA (reference sequence). V gave up 0 bases and J gave up 0 bases, with 18 bases separating them. CDR3 length: 18 residues. Molecular barcoding with unique molecular identifiers was used for the TCRbeta library. Via MiXCR, TCRdb re-called the PCR reads, giving one row per CDR3 protein. Of about 460,000 distinct CDR3 sequences detected, under 12% appear once; the ten largest clones hold 2% to 2.5%. With respect to this clonotype: Its specificity is unknown.

The sequence derives from a child younger than 10 with inherited bone marrow failure, due to receive a stem cell transplant. The sequencing used PBMCs, collected before TCRalphabeta/CD19-depleted stem cell transplant. V usage is TRBV20-1 and J usage is TRBJ2-1; weak D call: TRBD2 (5 bases). CDR3 amino acids: CSARDEVSRAYSYNEQFF. CDR3 in DNA: TGCAGTGCTAGAGATGAGGTCTCGAGGGCCTACTCCTACAATGAGCAGTTCTTC.